These 9 T cell receptor beta chains originate from one sample sequenced in a study of blood T cells in healthy people across ages. A second PCR, run for roughly 7 to 12 cycles, used a sample-barcoded 5' primer plus a J-beta primer mix. Each CDR3 protein gets one entry after TCRdb re-called the 5' RACE reads with MiXCR. The sample holds roughly 1,100,000 distinct CDR3 sequences, approximately 25% seen once. This sample was also put to use in a study of T cells of mothers and their children.

Sample: blood. These receptors were collected from a girl aged 2-15 years in good health.

The chain links TRBV7-6 to TRBJ2-1; 14 bases align to TRBD2. Germline V CDR1 and CDR2: SGHVS, FNYEAQ. This CDR3 has 17 residues. The junction had 6 bases not matched to a gene; V was cut back by 1 base and J by 7 bases. Written as DNA, the CDR3 is TGTGCCAGCAGCTTAGGTGGGACTAGCGGGAGTAGGAATGAGCAGTTCTTC. It yields the protein CASSLGGTSGSRNEQFF.

The sample holds a few counts of this clonotype. This chain connects TRBV29-1 to TRBJ1-1; D is unclear. V was trimmed by 4 bases and J by 3 bases, leaving 12 bases between them. This CDR3 is 13 amino acids long. In germline, CDR1 is SQVTM, CDR2 ANQGSEA. This chain's CDR3 is CSVVGRLYTEAFF. CDR3 DNA sequence: TGCAGCGTTGTCGGCAGACTCTACACTGAAGCTTTCTTT.

This chain links TRBV15 with TRBJ2-1, with 10 bases aligning to TRBD2. J gave up 3 bases and V 4 bases, and 3 bases lay outside the gene matches. Germline V gives CDR1 LNHNV, CDR2 YYDKDF (reference sequence). The CDR3 has 15 amino acids. The CDR3 loop is CATSTGLAVYNEQFF. CDR3 coding DNA: TGTGCCACCAGCACCGGACTAGCGGTCTACAATGAGCAGTTCTTC.

V gene TRBV7-9 combines with J gene TRBJ2-7, with D hard to call. The CDR3 covers 13 residues. Trimming left V 0 bases short and J 6 bases short, with 9 bases between. From germline, CDR1 is SEHNR and CDR2 FQNEAQ (reference sequence). CDR3 amino acids: CASSLAQRSEQYF. CDR3 coding DNA: TGTGCCAGCAGCTTAGCGCAAAGGTCCGAGCAGTACTTC.

The rearrangement joins TRBV7-3 to TRBJ2-3, with TRBD2 identical over 7 bases. In germline, CDR1 is SGHTA, CDR2 FQGTGA. V lost 0 bases to trimming and J lost 0 bases; unmatched junction nucleotides: 3. This CDR3 has 16 amino acids. The chain's CDR3 is CASSLTWGGSTDTQYF. CDR3 DNA sequence: TGTGCCAGCAGCTTAACGTGGGGGGGGAGCACAGATACGCAGTATTTT.

The J gene is TRBJ2-6, the V gene TRBV4-1, with D perhaps TRBD1 (6 bases). The CDR3 spans 16 residues. Trimming stripped 0 bases from V and 4 bases from J, with 10 bases between. Germline values: CDR1 MGHRA, CDR2 YSYEKL. This chain's CDR3 is CASSQELGAGANVLTF. CDR3 nucleotides: TGCGCCAGCAGCCAAGAACTGGGGGCCGGGGCCAACGTCCTGACTTTC.

V gene TRBV6-2 or TRBV6-3 combines with J gene TRBJ2-1, with D unclear. Trimming took off 2 bases at V and 8 bases at J, with 16 bases between the two ends. The CDR3 spans 15 residues. CDR1 is MNHEY, CDR2 SVGEGT, per germline. The DNA of the CDR3 is TGTGCCAGCAGTTACGGTTCACTGCGGACCGATGAGCAGTTCTTC. This encodes CASSYGSLRTDEQFF.

This clonotype turned up a few times. V usage is TRBV12-3 or TRBV12-4 and J usage is TRBJ2-7; no firm D call. Trimming stripped 2 bases from V and 2 bases from J, with 10 bases between. The CDR3 is made up of 14 amino acids. The DNA for the CDR3 is TGTGCCAGCAGTTTAAGTATTTTTGCCTACGAGCAGTACTTC. It encodes CASSLSIFAYEQYF.

The chain combines TRBV28 with TRBJ2-7; 9 bases align to TRBD2. V dropped 5 bases and J dropped 4; count of bases not matched to a gene: 12. The CDR3 loop spans 16 amino acids. CDR1 and CDR2 (germline): MDHEN, SYDVKM. The CDR3 protein is CASSRGTSPWTYEQYF. The DNA for the CDR3 is TGTGCCAGCAGTCGGGGGACTAGCCCGTGGACTTACGAGCAGTACTTC.